The 20 T cell receptor beta chains below come from one sample, sequenced in a study of identical twins. MiXCR was run by TCRdb on the 5' RACE reads, yielding one entry per CDR3 protein. The sample records around 960,000 distinct CDR3 sequences, roughly 12% being singletons. These data also formed part of another study, on yellow fever vaccine responses in identical twins.

What was sequenced was PBMCs. These receptors originate from a woman aged 18-29 years in good health.

DNA of the CDR3: TGTGCCAGCAGCTCCTCGGACAGGGCCAAGCAGTACTTC. Translation gives CASSSSDRAKQYF. The chain uses TRBV7-3 and TRBJ2-7; 8 nucleotides agree with TRBD1. V trimming: 4 bases; J trimming: 8 bases; junction bases outside the gene matches: 7. The V gene's germline CDR1 is SGHTA and CDR2 FQGTGA. The CDR3 is made up of 13 amino acids.

This chain joins TRBV15 and TRBJ1-2, with TRBD1 identical over 9 bases. This CDR3 is 15 amino acids long. Germline V gene lookup returns CDR1 LNHNV and CDR2 YYDKDF (reference sequence). Losses at the gene ends were 0 bases for V and 5 bases for J; bases not matched to a gene: 4. The CDR3 region has the DNA TGTGCCACCAGCAGAGAACGCGGACAGGGGTATGGCTACACCTTC. Its translation: CATSRERGQGYGYTF.

The chain joins TRBV12-3 or TRBV12-4 to TRBJ2-7; D is perhaps TRBD1 (5 bases). V was cut by 3 bases and J by 3 bases, with 9 bases left in between. The CDR3 length is 13 residues. CDR3 DNA: TGTGCCAGCAGTTTGACCAGGGACTACGAGCAGTACTTC. This translates into CASSLTRDYEQYF.

This chain connects TRBV2 to TRBJ2-7; D ambiguous. This CDR3 is 13 amino acids long. V was shortened by 10 bases and J by 0 bases, with 13 bases between the two germline ends. Germline V gives CDR1 SNHLY, CDR2 FYNNEI. CDR3 sequence: CATRNGNSYEQYF. CDR3 coding DNA: TGTGCCACTCGGAACGGTAACTCCTACGAGCAGTACTTC.

The V gene is TRBV5-1, the J gene TRBJ1-6; D is unclear. The germline V gene encodes CDR1 SGHRS and CDR2 YFSETQ. V lost 4 bases and J 7 bases, leaving 12 bases between the germline ends. The CDR3 is 14 residues long. Here the CDR3 reads CASSTGSINSPLHF. DNA of the CDR3: TGCGCCAGCAGCACGGGATCAATCAATTCACCCCTCCACTTT.

This clonotype occurred a few times. This sequence joins TRBV29-1 and TRBJ2-1; tentatively, D is TRBD1 (6 bases). The CDR3 spans 12 residues. The germline V gene has CDR1 SQVTM and CDR2 ANQGSEA. Trimming took 7 bases from V and 4 from J, leaving 11 bases between them. CDR3 sequence (DNA): TGCAGCGCGCGGACAGCATACAATGAGCAGTTCTTC. The encoded protein is CSARTAYNEQFF.

For the CDR3, the DNA is TGTGCCATACTAGGGAACAATGAGCAGTTCTTC. Protein sequence: CAILGNNEQFF. The rearrangement uses TRBV13 and TRBJ2-1; maybe TRBD2 (5 bases). The V gene's germline CDR1 is PRHDT and CDR2 FYEKMQ (reference sequence). V gave up 10 bases and J gave up 5 bases, with 9 bases separating them. CDR3 length equals 11 residues.

This clonotype was observed a few times. This rearrangement joins TRBV7-4 to TRBJ2-7; 9 bases are a match to TRBD2. The CDR3 has 14 amino acids. The germline CDR1 and CDR2 sequences are SGHVT and SQSDAQ. The junction had 10 bases not matched to a gene; V was cut back by 9 bases and J by 4 bases. The CDR3 spells CARLGLAGRYEQYF. CDR3 in DNA: TGTGCCAGACTGGGGCTAGCGGGAAGGTACGAGCAGTACTTC. Combining the CDR3 with reference TRBV7-4 and TRBJ2-7 gives the whole variable domain GAGVSQSPRYKVAKRGRDVALRCDSISGHVTLYWYRQTLGQGSEVLTYSQSDAQRDKSGRPSGRFSAERPERSVSTLKIQRTEQGDSAVYLCARLGLAGRYEQYFGPGTRLTVT.

This clonotype was seen only a few times. This chain connects TRBV10-3 to TRBJ2-2; 10 bases align to TRBD2. J gave up 1 base and V 4 bases, and 3 bases lay outside the gene matches. The CDR3 has 16 amino acids. Germline V CDR1 and CDR2: ENHRY, SYGVKD. In DNA, the CDR3 is TGTGCCATCAGTGCTAGCGGGAGCGGGAACACCGGGGAGCTGTTTTTT. It encodes CAISASGSGNTGELFF.

This clonotype has a handful of counts. J is TRBJ2-1 and V is TRBV7-9, with D possibly being TRBD1 or TRBD2 (5 bases each). Per the germline V gene, CDR1 is SEHNR and CDR2 is FQNEAQ (reference sequence). V was clipped by 7 bases and J by 6 bases, with 16 bases between them. The CDR3 contains 14 residues. CDR3 in DNA: TGTGCCAGCAACAGATTGGGGGAGCCCAATGAGCAGTTCTTC. It encodes CASNRLGEPNEQFF.

The chain couples TRBV27 to TRBJ2-7; TRBD1 matches at 8 bases. The length of the CDR3 is 17 residues. Germline trimming cut 2 bases from V and 7 bases from J; bases unmatched to any gene: 16. CDR1 and CDR2 (germline): MNHEY, SMNVEV (reference sequence). CDR3 region: CASSLTLDRVWFGEQYF. CDR3 nucleotide sequence: TGTGCCAGCAGTTTAACCCTGGACAGGGTCTGGTTTGGTGAGCAGTACTTC.

A remark on this clonotype: Compared with germline, one end of the junction differs, possibly owing to a read error. This rearrangement joins TRBV12-3 or TRBV12-4 to TRBJ2-3; D might be TRBD2 (7 bases). This CDR3 spans 18 amino acids. CDR3 residues: CACSLAVVAGAPTDTQYF. For the CDR3, the DNA is TGTGCCTGCAGTTTAGCTGTCGTGGCGGGGGCTCCCACAGATACGCAGTATTTT.

The chain carries TRBV7-2 and TRBJ2-1, with D perhaps TRBD2 (5 bases). CDR1 and CDR2 (germline): SGHTA, FQGNSA. V dropped 5 bases and J dropped 1 base, with 15 bases sitting between them. The CDR3 covers 16 residues. Written as DNA, the CDR3 is TGTGCCAGCAGCACTAGGGTAGCCCGATCCTACAATGAGCAGTTCTTC. Protein sequence: CASSTRVARSYNEQFF.

This clonotype was seen at least ten times. The chain is built from TRBV29-1 and TRBJ1-5; D is ambiguous. Germline V CDR1 and CDR2: SQVTM, ANQGSEA. Deletions cut 5 bases from V and 7 bases from J, with 18 bases between. The CDR3 consists of 14 residues. CDR3 sequence (DNA): TGCAGCGTTTGTTTTTCGGGGAACGGACAGCCCCAGCATTTT. This encodes CSVCFSGNGQPQHF.

This clonotype was counted a few times. This chain links TRBV4-1 with TRBJ2-7, with a weak D call TRBD1 (6 bases). The CDR3 has 16 residues. Germline assignment: CDR1 MGHRA and CDR2 YSYEKL. Between the trimmed V and J ends, which lost 0 bases and 2 bases, there was a span of 14 bases. This CDR3 is CASSQDVAGVTYEQYV. DNA for the CDR3: TGCGCCAGCAGCCAAGATGTGGCAGGGGTCACCTACGAGCAGTACGTC.

The table lists this clonotype with a few counts. V and J are TRBV12-3 or TRBV12-4 and TRBJ1-1; TRBD1 agrees at 7 bases. The CDR3 is made up of 15 amino acids. With V trimmed by 1 base and J by 12 bases, 14 bases remained unmatched. The CDR3 DNA sequence: TGTGCCAGCAGTTTAGGGGGCGAGGGGGCGATGGTAACTTTCTTT. Residues: CASSLGGEGAMVTFF.

The chain's CDR3 is CASSPSLAGPYEQYF. The CDR3 nucleotides read TGTGCCAGCAGCCCAAGCCTAGCGGGACCCTACGAGCAGTACTTC. The chain employs TRBV7-6 and TRBJ2-7, with 9 positions matching TRBD2. CDR1 is SGHVS, CDR2 FNYEAQ, per germline. The CDR3 covers 15 residues. J lost 2 bases, V lost 5 bases, and 7 bases had no gene match.

This clonotype showed up just a few times. The V gene is TRBV9, the J gene TRBJ2-1; D is perhaps TRBD1 (5 bases). Germline lookup yields CDR1 SGDLS and CDR2 YYNGEE. Between the trimmed V and J ends, which lost 4 bases and 4 bases, there was a span of 18 bases. This CDR3 spans 16 amino acids. The CDR3 loop reads CASSPRQRGSYNEQFF. CDR3 nucleotide sequence: TGTGCCAGCAGCCCCCGCCAAAGGGGATCGTACAATGAGCAGTTCTTC.

V is TRBV2 and J is TRBJ2-3; possibly TRBD1 for D (5 bases). Per germline, CDR1 SNHLY and CDR2 FYNNEI. The CDR3 consists of 14 residues. V lost 6 bases and J lost 4, with 14 bases in between. The CDR3 region is CASRPAPGPDTQYF. The DNA of the CDR3 is TGTGCCAGCAGACCCGCCCCAGGGCCAGATACGCAGTATTTT.

In this sample, this clonotype turned up a few times. J is TRBJ2-5 and V is TRBV10-3, with 8 bases matching TRBD1. The germline CDR1 and CDR2 sequences are ENHRY and SYGVKD. The CDR3 length is 13 residues. J was trimmed by 3 bases and V by 5 bases; bases with no gene match: 2. The DNA for the CDR3 is TGTGCCATCAGTAAGACAGGGGAAGAGACCCAGTACTTC. Amino acids: CAISKTGEETQYF.